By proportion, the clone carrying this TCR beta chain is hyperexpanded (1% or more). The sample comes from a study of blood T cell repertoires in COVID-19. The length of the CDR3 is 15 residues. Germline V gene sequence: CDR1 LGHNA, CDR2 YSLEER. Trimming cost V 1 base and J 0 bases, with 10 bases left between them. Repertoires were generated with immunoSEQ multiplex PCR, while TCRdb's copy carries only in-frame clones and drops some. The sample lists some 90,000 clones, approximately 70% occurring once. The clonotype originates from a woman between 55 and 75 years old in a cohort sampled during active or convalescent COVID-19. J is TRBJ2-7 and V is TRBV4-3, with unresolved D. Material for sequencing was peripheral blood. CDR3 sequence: CASSQVADLSYEQYF. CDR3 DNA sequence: TGCGCCAGCAGCCAAGTGGCCGATCTCTCCTACGAGCAGTACTTC.